The next 22 T cell receptor beta chains were all read from a single sample in a study of blood T cells in healthy people across ages. Next came a second PCR, run for 7 to 11 cycles, which used a sample-barcoded 5' primer along with a J-beta primer mix. TCRdb reanalysed the 5' RACE reads using MiXCR and keeps one entry per CDR3 protein. This repertoire shows fewer than 750,000 distinct CDR3 sequences, roughly 48% found once; its top ten account for 20% to 25%. Sequencing was carried out using blood. The source is a man at least 80 years old in good health.

The chain employs TRBV5-1 and TRBJ2-3; D is unclear. The germline V and J ends were trimmed by 4 bases and 5 bases, with 11 bases remaining between them. Germline V gene sequence: CDR1 SGHRS, CDR2 YFSETQ. This CDR3 is built from 13 residues. CDR3 nucleotides: TGCGCCAGCAGCCCAATAGTAGAAGATACGCAGTATTTT. It is translated as CASSPIVEDTQYF.

As DNA, the CDR3 is TGCAGTGCTACAGCCCCGGGCGGGGGGGGATATCAAGAGACCCAGTACTTC. Translating it yields CSATAPGGGGYQETQYF. The rearrangement links TRBV20-1 to TRBJ2-5; 9 bases line up with TRBD2. The V and J ends lost 4 bases and 2 bases, in that order; junction bases with no gene match: 14. CDR3 length equals 17 residues. The germline V gene encodes CDR1 DFQATT and CDR2 SNEGSKA (reference sequence).

This CDR3 is CASSRDSPLNTEAFF. In DNA form, the CDR3 reads TGCGCCAGCAGCCGGGACAGTCCATTGAACACTGAAGCTTTCTTT. The chain has TRBV4-1 and TRBJ1-1, with TRBD1 identical over 7 bases. Germline-derived CDR1 and CDR2 are MGHRA and YSYEKL. This CDR3 has 15 amino acids. Trimming took 4 bases from V and 0 from J; bases not matched to a gene: 5.

The chain recombines TRBV3-1 with TRBJ2-5; weak D call: TRBD2 (6 bases). The CDR3 extends over 17 amino acids. V dropped 2 bases and J dropped 5 bases, with 21 bases sitting between them. The germline V gene has CDR1 LGHDT and CDR2 YNNKEL (reference sequence). The CDR3 DNA is TGTGCCAGCAGCCAACCCCGTAGGGGACTCCCTTGGGAGACCCAGTACTTC. It yields the protein CASSQPRRGLPWETQYF.

A note on this clonotype: The junction shows a germline mismatch at one end, possibly a read error. The CDR3 here is CASSLAPRIGSPPHF. CDR3 DNA sequence: TGTGCCAGCAGCTTAGCCCCAAGGATTGGATCACCCCCCCACTTT. This chain links TRBV7-2 with TRBJ1-6; no clear D. Germline CDR1 SGHTA, CDR2 FQGNSA. The CDR3 extends over 15 amino acids.

This clonotype was detected only once. The chain combines TRBV18 with TRBJ1-1, with D possibly TRBD1 on 5 matching bases. CDR1 is KGHSH and CDR2 is LQKENI in the germline V gene. The CDR3 has 16 residues. V lost 3 bases and J lost 1, with 15 bases in between. The DNA of the CDR3 is TGTGCCAGCTCACCGAGCCAGGGTGTGACGAACACTGAAGCTTTCTTT. Amino acid sequence: CASSPSQGVTNTEAFF.

The gene calls are TRBV6-2 or TRBV6-3 and TRBJ2-7; D is ambiguous. This CDR3 is 16 amino acids long. V was clipped by 2 bases and J by 0 bases, with 14 bases between them. In germline, CDR1 is MNHEY, CDR2 SVGEGT. In DNA form, the CDR3 reads TGTGCCAGCAGTTACAGGGCGTCTGGCAGCTCCTACGAGCAGTACTTC. Protein product: CASSYRASGSSYEQYF.

The genes are TRBV12-3 or TRBV12-4 and TRBJ2-2; perhaps TRBD2 as D (6 bases). V lost 6 bases and J 1 base, leaving 12 bases between the germline ends. CDR3 length: 15 residues. CDR3 sequence (DNA): TGTGCCAGCAGAACCGGGACTGTGAACACCGGGGAGCTGTTTTTT. It specifies CASRTGTVNTGELFF.

V is TRBV9 and J is TRBJ2-1; D is tentatively TRBD1 or TRBD2 (7 bases each). The germline gives CDR1 SGDLS, CDR2 YYNGEE. The CDR3 has 16 amino acids. Trimming cost V 0 bases and J 8 bases, with 18 bases left between them. The CDR3 sequence: CASSVDGLGRGHEQFF. CDR3 coding DNA: TGTGCCAGCAGCGTAGATGGACTAGGGAGGGGGCATGAGCAGTTCTTC. Combining the CDR3 with reference TRBV9 and TRBJ2-1 gives the whole variable domain DSGVTQTPKHLITATGQRVTLRCSPRSGDLSVYWYQQSLDQGLQFLIQYYNGEERAKGNILERFSAQQFPDLHSELNLSSLELGDSALYFCASSVDGLGRGHEQFFGPGTRLTVL.

The chain combines TRBV2 with TRBJ2-7; D possibly uses TRBD1 or TRBD2 (5 bases each). The germline V gene has CDR1 SNHLY and CDR2 FYNNEI. V was trimmed by 6 bases and J by 5 bases, leaving 17 bases between them. The CDR3 is 14 residues long. The CDR3 nucleotides are TGTGCCAGCAGACCCGGGGCAAGGAGGAACGAGCAGTACTTC. Its translation is CASRPGARRNEQYF.

Concerning this clonotype: A clone one base away is much larger, so this may be a read error. The chain uses TRBV6-5 and TRBJ2-7, with 7 nucleotides matching TRBD1. CDR3 length: 16 residues. V trimming: 5 bases; J trimming: 3 bases; junction bases outside the gene matches: 13. From germline, CDR1 is MNHEY and CDR2 SVGAGI. In nucleotides, the CDR3 is TGTGCCAGCAGTCCCTCTCGACAGGGTTTCATCTACGAGCAGTACTTC. It is translated as CASSPSRQGFIYEQYF.

This clonotype came up a few times. The V and J genes are TRBV4-3 and TRBJ2-7; D call uncertain. Trimming left V 0 bases short and J 2 bases short, with 8 bases between. The CDR3 sequence is 14 residues long. Germline loops: CDR1 LGHNA, CDR2 YSLEER. CDR3 sequence (DNA): TGCGCCAGCAGCCAAGATAAGGGTCCCTACGAGCAGTACTTC. It encodes CASSQDKGPYEQYF.

This clonotype was counted only a few times. V and J are TRBV20-1 and TRBJ2-7; no clear D gene. V lost 0 bases, J lost 3 bases, and 12 bases lay in between. This CDR3 has 14 residues. Germline loops: CDR1 DFQATT, CDR2 SNEGSKA (reference sequence). CDR3 nucleotide sequence: TGCAGTGCTAGAGATACGTGGCAGTACTACGAGCAGTACTTC. Translation gives CSARDTWQYYEQYF.

This chain uses TRBV25-1 with TRBJ2-1; perhaps TRBD2 as D (6 bases). Per germline, CDR1 MGHDK and CDR2 SYGVNS. This CDR3 comprises 17 residues. V lost 0 bases and J 1 base, leaving 13 bases between the germline ends. CDR3 sequence (DNA): TGTGCCAGCAGTGAATATGGAGGGGTTGGTTCCTACAATGAGCAGTTCTTC. The encoded protein is CASSEYGGVGSYNEQFF.

The chain joins TRBV20-1 to TRBJ1-6; weak D call: TRBD1 (5 bases). The germline V and J ends were trimmed by 8 bases and 7 bases, with 18 bases remaining between them. Germline assignment: CDR1 DFQATT and CDR2 SNEGSKA (reference sequence). CDR3 length equals 14 residues. The CDR3 DNA sequence: TGCAGTCCCCGACTGGGGCGAGGGAATTCACCCCTCCACTTT. Translation: CSPRLGRGNSPLHF.

For the CDR3, the DNA is TGCAGCGGCCAGACTAGCGGGGGCTACGAGCAGTACTTC. It codes for CSGQTSGGYEQYF. The chain joins TRBV29-1 to TRBJ2-7, with 12 bases aligning to TRBD2. V was clipped by 7 bases and J by 3 bases; unmatched bases: 4. The CDR3 is 13 amino acids. The germline V gene encodes CDR1 SQVTM and CDR2 ANQGSEA.

This clonotype was observed a handful of times. The chain carries TRBV28 and TRBJ2-1, with a tentative D call TRBD2 (6 bases). Germline loops: CDR1 MDHEN, CDR2 SYDVKM. V was cut by 7 bases and J by 9 bases, with 16 bases left in between. The CDR3 runs 13 residues. Written as DNA, the CDR3 is TGTGCCAGCACCCCTCCCGTGGGGGGTGAGCAGTTCTTC. It yields the protein CASTPPVGGEQFF.

The chain employs TRBV29-1 and TRBJ2-5, with D perhaps TRBD1 (5 bases). CDR3 length: 15 residues. The V gene's germline CDR1 is SQVTM and CDR2 ANQGSEA. Trimming took off 7 bases at V and 2 bases at J, with 20 bases between the two ends. Here the CDR3 reads CSARYTGIRQETQYF. CDR3 DNA sequence: TGCAGCGCTCGATATACAGGTATTCGGCAAGAGACCCAGTACTTC.

The chain's CDR3 is CASSYRTHGAGELFF. CDR3 DNA: TGTGCCAGCAGTTATAGGACTCACGGCGCCGGGGAGCTGTTTTTT. V and J are TRBV6-5 and TRBJ2-2; possibly TRBD2 for D (5 bases). Between the trimmed V and J ends, which lost 3 bases and 6 bases, there was a span of 14 bases. This CDR3 is 15 amino acids long. The germline V gene has CDR1 MNHEY and CDR2 SVGAGI.

This sequence joins TRBV20-1 and TRBJ1-1; possibly TRBD1 for D (6 bases). Between the trimmed V and J ends, which lost 6 bases and 2 bases, there was a span of 13 bases. CDR1 is DFQATT, CDR2 SNEGSKA, per germline (reference sequence). CDR3 length equals 13 residues. The CDR3 region is CSATDRSNTEAFF. The CDR3 DNA is TGCAGTGCCACCGACAGGAGTAACACTGAAGCTTTCTTT.

This clonotype was seen a handful of times. The gene calls are TRBV7-2 and TRBJ2-3, with D maybe TRBD2 (5 bases). CDR1 SGHTA and CDR2 FQGNSA come from the germline V gene. This CDR3 spans 14 amino acids. The V end was cut by 1 base, the J end by 8 bases, with 13 bases between. DNA of the CDR3: TGTGCCAGCAGCTTAGACGGACTCGTCCCTACGCAGTATTTT. Its translation is CASSLDGLVPTQYF.

This chain connects TRBV7-2 to TRBJ1-2; D gene unclear. Trimming stripped 2 bases from V and 4 bases from J, with 8 bases between. The length of the CDR3 is 13 residues. Per germline, CDR1 SGHTA and CDR2 FQGNSA. The CDR3 nucleotides read TGTGCCAGCAGCTTACGCCAGGTCTATGGCTACACCTTC. Amino acid sequence: CASSLRQVYGYTF.